The 4 T cell receptor beta chains below were found in one sample sequenced in a study of blood T cell repertoires in COVID-19. The assay was immunoSEQ multiplex PCR, and TCRdb's table has in-frame clones only and misses some. The sample has about 390,000 clones; more than 75% are singletons. Sequencing was carried out using peripheral blood. Every receptor here comes from an older woman with COVID-19, enrolled during active disease.

The rearrangement uses TRBV5-1 and TRBJ2-2; 7 positions match TRBD2. The CDR3 has 17 amino acids. Germline V gene sequence: CDR1 SGHRS, CDR2 YFSETQ. Trimming took 1 base from V and 4 from J; bases not matched to a gene: 10. CDR3 in amino acids: CASSLLAAGLGTGELFF. The CDR3 DNA sequence: TGCGCCAGCAGCTTGCTAGCGGCAGGGCTGGGCACCGGGGAGCTGTTTTTT.

This clone was detected only once. The chain couples TRBV5-5 to TRBJ2-1; possibly TRBD1 for D (5 bases). Per the germline V gene, CDR1 is SGHKS and CDR2 is YYEKEE (reference sequence). CDR3 length: 15 amino acids. V dropped 2 bases and J dropped 5 bases, with 14 bases sitting between them. The CDR3 DNA sequence: TGTGCCAGCAGCTTTCAAGGCAGGGCGGACAATGAGCAGTTCTTC. Protein sequence: CASSFQGRADNEQFF.

This clone came up once. This chain uses TRBV19 with TRBJ1-6; D is ambiguous. The CDR3 sequence is 14 residues long. The V and J ends lost 1 base and 8 bases respectively, with 9 bases between them. From germline, CDR1 is LNHDA and CDR2 SQIVND (reference sequence). In DNA, the CDR3 is TGTGCCAGTAGTATAGGAGGGTTAGATTCACCCCTCCACTTT. It encodes CASSIGGLDSPLHF.

Turning to this clone: Other DNA sequences within the sample encode an identical CDR3. The rearrangement uses TRBV28 and TRBJ1-5; weak D call: TRBD1 (5 bases). Germline lookup yields CDR1 MDHEN and CDR2 SYDVKM. CDR3 length equals 12 residues. The V end lost 2 bases, the J end lost 7 bases, and 6 bases lay between the germline ends. The CDR3 reads CASSLRGQPQHF. DNA for the CDR3: TGTGCCAGCAGTTTACGGGGGCAGCCCCAGCATTTT.